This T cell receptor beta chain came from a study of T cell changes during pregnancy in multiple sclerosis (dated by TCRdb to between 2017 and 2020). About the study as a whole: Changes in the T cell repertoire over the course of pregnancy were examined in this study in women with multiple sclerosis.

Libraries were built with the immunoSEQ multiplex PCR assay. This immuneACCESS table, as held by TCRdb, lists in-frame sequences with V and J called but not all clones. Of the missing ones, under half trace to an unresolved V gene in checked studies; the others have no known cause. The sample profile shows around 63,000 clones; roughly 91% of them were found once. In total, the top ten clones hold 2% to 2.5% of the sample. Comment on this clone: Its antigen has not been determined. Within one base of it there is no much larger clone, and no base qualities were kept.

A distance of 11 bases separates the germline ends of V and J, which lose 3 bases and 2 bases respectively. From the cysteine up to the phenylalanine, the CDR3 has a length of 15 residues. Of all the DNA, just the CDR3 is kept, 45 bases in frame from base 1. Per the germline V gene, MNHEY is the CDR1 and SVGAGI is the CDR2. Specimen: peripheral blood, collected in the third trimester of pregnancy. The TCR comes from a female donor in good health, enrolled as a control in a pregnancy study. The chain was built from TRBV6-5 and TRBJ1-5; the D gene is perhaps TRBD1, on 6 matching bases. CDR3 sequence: CASSYFAGGNQPQHF. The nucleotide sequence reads TGTGCCAGCAGTTATTTTGCAGGGGGCAATCAGCCCCAGCATTTT.